This TCR beta chain appears in the sequencing data of a study of blood T cell repertoires in COVID-19. Profiled with immunoSEQ multiplex PCR; TCRdb holds only in-frame clones, not every one. The table shows about 80,000 clones, with approximately 76% occurring only once. The length of the CDR3 is 13 residues. The V gene's germline CDR1 is SEHNR and CDR2 FQNEAQ (reference sequence). V gave up 1 base and J gave up 4 bases, with 7 bases separating them. Material: peripheral blood. The genes are TRBV7-9 and TRBJ1-2, with D possibly TRBD1 on 6 matching bases. The clonotype comes from a man aged 65 to 79 with active or convalescent COVID-19. CDR3 in DNA: TGTGCCAGCAGCTTAGAACAGGGCTATGGCTACACCTTC. It yields the protein CASSLEQGYGYTF.